One sample yielded the 4 T cell receptor beta chains listed below, sequenced in a study of blood T cell repertoires in COVID-19. Sequenced by immunoSEQ multiplex PCR; TCRdb stores in-frame clones only, minus some. The sample gives approximately 300,000 clones, more than 80% of which show up once; approximately 7.5% is in the top ten. Source material: peripheral blood. The receptors originated from a woman aged 25 to 39 with COVID-19, enrolled during active disease.

This clone occurred once. The CDR3 sequence: CASSQKARGYEQYF. CDR3 sequence (DNA): TGCGCCAGCAGCCAAAAAGCGAGGGGGTACGAGCAGTACTTC. The chain uses TRBV4-3 and TRBJ2-7, with a weak D call TRBD1 (6 bases). Germline V gene data show CDR1 as LGHNA and CDR2 as YSLEER. V gave up 2 bases and J gave up 4 bases, with 12 bases separating them. This CDR3 has 14 residues.

The rearrangement joins TRBV18 to TRBJ1-2; 7 bases map to TRBD1. Germline trimming cut 4 bases from V and 0 bases from J; bases unmatched to any gene: 14. This CDR3 has 18 amino acids. Germline loops: CDR1 KGHSH, CDR2 LQKENI. The CDR3 DNA reads as TGTGCCAGCTCACGCGAGGGACACAGGGGCTTAGCTAACTATGGCTACACCTTC. Translating gives CASSREGHRGLANYGYTF.

This clone occurred a few times. This sequence joins TRBV11-1 and TRBJ2-3; 12 nucleotides match TRBD2. There are 15 residues in the CDR3. Looked up from germline, CDR1 is SGHAT and CDR2 is FQDESV (reference sequence). The ends lost 5 bases at V and 4 bases at J; junction bases unmatched: 4. The CDR3 nucleotides are TGTGCCAGCAGCGCGACTAGCGGGAGAGCAGATACGCAGTATTTT. Translated: CASSATSGRADTQYF. Using reference TRBV11-1 and TRBJ2-3 for the parts outside the CDR3, the full variable domain is EAEVAQSPRYKITEKSQAVAFWCDPISGHATLYWYRQILGQGPELLVQFQDESVVDDSQLPKDRFSAERLKGVDSTLKIQPAELGDSAMYLCASSATSGRADTQYFGPGTRLTVL.

This rearrangement joins TRBV30 to TRBJ1-2, with D uncertain. Trimming took off 2 bases at V and 7 bases at J, with 8 bases between the two ends. Germline CDR1 is GTSNPN and CDR2 is SVGIG (reference sequence). This CDR3 spans 11 amino acids. The CDR3 region has the DNA TGTGCCTGGAGTCCCCGCGGTGGCTACACCTTC. This sequence encodes CAWSPRGGYTF.